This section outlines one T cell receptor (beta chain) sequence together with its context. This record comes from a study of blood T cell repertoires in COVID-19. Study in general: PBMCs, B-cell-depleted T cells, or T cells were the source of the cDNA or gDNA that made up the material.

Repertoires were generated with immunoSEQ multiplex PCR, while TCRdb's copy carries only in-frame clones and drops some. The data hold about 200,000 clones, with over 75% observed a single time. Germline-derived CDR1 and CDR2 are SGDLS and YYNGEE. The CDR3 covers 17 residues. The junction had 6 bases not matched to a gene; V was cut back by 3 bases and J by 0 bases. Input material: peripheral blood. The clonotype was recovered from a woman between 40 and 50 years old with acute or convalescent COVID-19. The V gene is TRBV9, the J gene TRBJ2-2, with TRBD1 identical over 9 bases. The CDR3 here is CASSGDRGAANTGELFF. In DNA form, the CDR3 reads TGTGCCAGCAGCGGCGACAGGGGGGCTGCGAACACCGGGGAGCTGTTTTTT.